One and the same sample provided the 20 T cell receptor beta chains below, sequenced in a study of OX40 agonist ivuxolimab in advanced cancers. Some clones are missing from TCRdb's copy, which holds only in-frame ones; the method was immunoSEQ multiplex PCR. In the table there are tens of thousands of clones, 65% to 85% of which are singletons. This material consisted of CD4+ or CD8+ T cells sorted from blood, taken in a trial of the OX40 agonist ivuxolimab. Receptor source: an adult with an advanced solid tumor such as melanoma, head and neck, liver or kidney cancer.

This rearrangement joins TRBV4-1 to TRBJ2-1; the match to TRBD2 covers 8 bases. Germline loops: CDR1 MGHRA, CDR2 YSYEKL. With V trimmed by 4 bases and J by 6 bases, 5 bases remained unmatched. This CDR3 spans 14 amino acids. The CDR3 DNA follows: TGCGCCAGCAGCCTCGGAAGCGGGAGCAATGAGCAGTTCTTC. The encoded protein is CASSLGSGSNEQFF.

This clone was found once. J is TRBJ2-2 and V is TRBV6-5; TRBD2 matches at 7 bases. Germline CDR1 reads MNHEY; CDR2 reads SVGAGI. CDR3 length: 14 residues. Trimming removed 2 bases from V and 6 bases from J; junction bases left unmatched: 3. The CDR3 loop reads CASSYPGGAGELFF. Written as DNA, the CDR3 is TGTGCCAGCAGTTACCCTGGGGGGGCCGGGGAGCTGTTTTTT.

The rearrangement links TRBV6-5 to TRBJ1-2; D is undetermined. Trimming removed 5 bases at V and 1 base at J, with 8 bases between. Germline values: CDR1 MNHEY, CDR2 SVGAGI. The CDR3 has 13 residues. The CDR3 nucleotides are TGTGCCAGCAGTATCCCGGGTAACTATGGCTACACCTTC. Translation: CASSIPGNYGYTF.

This clone was seen a handful of times. The CDR3 reads CASSEGWQGNEQFF. The CDR3 nucleotides are TGTGCCAGCAGTGAGGGTTGGCAGGGGAATGAGCAGTTCTTC. The rearrangement links TRBV2 to TRBJ2-1; possible D gene TRBD1, 6 bases. The CDR3 has 14 residues. Trimming took 3 bases from V and 7 from J, leaving 13 bases between them. Germline-derived CDR1 and CDR2 are SNHLY and FYNNEI.

This chain connects TRBV15 to TRBJ1-5; TRBD1 might be the D (6 bases). The V end was cut by 1 base, the J end by 7 bases, with 11 bases between. CDR3 length: 14 residues. Germline V gene lookup returns CDR1 LNHNV and CDR2 YYDKDF (reference sequence). CDR3 coding DNA: TGTGCCACCAGCAGAGCAGGGGTCGGGCAGCCCCAGCATTTT. It yields the protein CATSRAGVGQPQHF.

This sequence joins TRBV6-5 and TRBJ2-7; 11 bases map to TRBD1. V dropped 0 bases and J dropped 7; count of bases not matched to a gene: 5. The length of the CDR3 is 15 residues. Germline loops: CDR1 MNHEY, CDR2 SVGAGI. CDR3 in amino acids: CASSYSGTGGREQYF. DNA of the CDR3: TGTGCCAGCAGTTACTCTGGGACAGGGGGGAGGGAGCAGTACTTC.

The chain joins TRBV7-9 to TRBJ1-1, with no clear D. Germline V CDR1 and CDR2: SEHNR, FQNEAQ (reference sequence). The CDR3 is made up of 13 amino acids. Trimming cost V 5 bases and J 6 bases, with 13 bases left between them. The DNA of the CDR3 is TGTGCCAGCAGCCACGAGTACAATTCTGAAGCTTTCTTT. Encoded protein: CASSHEYNSEAFF.

The chain employs TRBV5-1 and TRBJ1-5; D perhaps matches TRBD1 (5 bases). Trimming left V 1 base short and J 8 bases short, with 7 bases between. The CDR3 sequence is 12 residues long. Per germline, CDR1 SGHRS and CDR2 YFSETQ. CDR3 in amino acids: CASSLSREPQHF. DNA for the CDR3: TGCGCCAGCAGCTTGAGCAGGGAGCCCCAGCATTTT.

The CDR3 sequence: CASSLVGIYGYTF. Here the CDR3 DNA reads TGTGCCAGCAGCCTTGTGGGTATTTATGGCTACACCTTC. The chain couples TRBV14 to TRBJ1-2, with no clear D. The CDR3 contains 13 residues. V was pared by 4 bases and J by 5 bases, with 11 bases between. Per the germline V gene, CDR1 is SGHDN and CDR2 is FVKESK. Full variable domain (remainder filled in from reference TRBV14 and TRBJ1-2): EAGVTQFPSHSVIEKGQTVTLRCDPISGHDNLYWYRRVMGKEIKFLLHFVKESKQDESGMPNNRFLAERTGGTYSTLKVQPAELEDSGVYFCASSLVGIYGYTFGSGTRLTVV.

This clone occurred once. The chain uses TRBV29-1 and TRBJ1-2, with TRBD1 matching 8 bases. After removal of 1 base from V and 0 bases from J, the junction contained 1 base not matched to a gene. Germline V gene data show CDR1 as SQVTM and CDR2 as ANQGSEA. The CDR3 has 14 residues. CDR3 protein: CSVEARGPNYGYTF. Written as DNA, the CDR3 is TGCAGCGTTGAAGCCAGGGGGCCTAACTATGGCTACACCTTC.

The chain is built from TRBV27 and TRBJ2-3; tentatively, D is TRBD1 (5 bases). The CDR3 runs to 15 residues. V was pared by 2 bases and J by 3 bases, with 12 bases between. Germline CDR1 and CDR2: MNHEY and SMNVEV (reference sequence). CDR3 region: CASSLLGRVTDTQYF. The CDR3 DNA reads TGTGCCAGCAGTTTACTAGGCAGGGTGACAGATACGCAGTATTTT.

This chain uses TRBV5-8 with TRBJ1-2; a possible D gene is TRBD1 (6 bases). The CDR3 runs 15 residues. V lost 3 bases to trimming and J lost 6 bases, with 18 bases between them. CDR1 is SGHTS, CDR2 YDEGEE, per germline. CDR3 sequence reads: CASSSYLTGEDGYTF. For the CDR3, the DNA is TGTGCCAGCAGCTCCTACTTGACAGGCGAGGATGGCTACACCTTC.

This chain connects TRBV4-3 to TRBJ2-3; 9 nucleotides line up with TRBD2. V shed 3 bases and J 3 bases; nucleotides not matched to a gene: 7. There are 16 residues in the CDR3. Per germline, CDR1 LGHNA and CDR2 YSLEER. CDR3 bases: TGCGCCAGCAGCCAGGAAGCGGGAGGTGTGACAGATACGCAGTATTTT. Protein sequence: CASSQEAGGVTDTQYF.

This chain connects TRBV27 to TRBJ1-4, with D uncertain. V lost 6 bases to trimming and J lost 1 base, with 15 bases between them. The CDR3 loop spans 16 amino acids. Germline values: CDR1 MNHEY, CDR2 SMNVEV (reference sequence). CDR3 protein: CASSPFGYGTNEKLFF. The DNA for the CDR3 is TGTGCCAGCAGCCCGTTCGGGTACGGAACTAATGAAAAACTGTTTTTT.

Of note for this clone: At one boundary the junction diverges from the germline segment, which might be a read error. The V gene is TRBV6-5, the J gene TRBJ1-2; the D gene is possibly TRBD1 (6 bases). Germline V gene lookup returns CDR1 MNHEY and CDR2 SVGAGI. The CDR3 totals 15 residues. CDR3 protein: CASGYRVGPNYGYTF. The CDR3 bases are TGTGCCAGCGGTTACAGGGTAGGACCTAACTATGGCTACACCTTC.

This chain connects TRBV2 to TRBJ2-4, with 9 positions matching TRBD1. V shed 7 bases and J 0 bases; nucleotides not matched to a gene: 7. The CDR3 has 16 amino acids. Germline V gives CDR1 SNHLY, CDR2 FYNNEI. The CDR3 coding sequence is TGTGCCAGCAAGGGACAGGGAGAGAAAGCCAAAAACATTCAGTACTTC. This encodes CASKGQGEKAKNIQYF.

This chain connects TRBV25-1 to TRBJ2-7, with D maybe TRBD2 (7 bases). The V and J ends lost 5 bases and 2 bases respectively, with 16 bases between them. Germline V lookup: CDR1 MGHDK, CDR2 SYGVNS. This CDR3 spans 15 amino acids. DNA for the CDR3: TGTGCCAGCAGTCATGGGCGGGGGCGCCCCTACGAGCAGTACTTC. It codes for CASSHGRGRPYEQYF.

V and J are TRBV11-3 and TRBJ2-1; D call uncertain. The CDR3 has 15 amino acids. Trimming stripped 4 bases from V and 3 bases from J, with 13 bases between. Germline-derived CDR1 and CDR2 are SGHNT and YENEEA. The CDR3 coding sequence is TGTGCCAGCAGCTCCCGACAAAGCCACTACAATGAGCAGTTCTTC. Residues: CASSSRQSHYNEQFF.

V and J are TRBV30 and TRBJ1-1; D unresolved. The V gene lost 7 bases and the J gene lost 2 bases, with 14 bases spanning the gap. The CDR3 has 13 amino acids. Looked up from germline, CDR1 is GTSNPN and CDR2 is SVGIG (reference sequence). Here the CDR3 reads CAFQMTLNTEAFF. CDR3 DNA sequence: TGTGCCTTCCAGATGACCTTAAACACTGAAGCTTTCTTT.

The V gene is TRBV11-2, the J gene TRBJ2-2; 8 bases are shared with TRBD1. The germline V gene encodes CDR1 SGHAT and CDR2 FQNNGV. This CDR3 has 15 amino acids. V was pared by 7 bases and J by 4 bases, with 8 bases of the junction left unmatched. The DNA of the CDR3 is TGTGCCAGCAACCCGGGACAGGCGTTCACCGGGGAGCTGTTTTTT. Amino acid sequence: CASNPGQAFTGELFF.